This entry lists 16 T cell receptor beta chains sequenced from one sample in a study of blood T cell repertoires in COVID-19. TCRdb's copy holds only in-frame clones and misses some; the assay was immunoSEQ multiplex PCR. Of fewer than 250,000 clones listed, roughly 81% are singletons. The sample comprised peripheral blood. The receptor source for this set is a woman in her sixties or seventies with active or convalescent COVID-19.

The rearrangement joins TRBV5-4 to TRBJ2-3; D is undetermined. This CDR3 is 17 amino acids long. Looked up from germline, CDR1 is SGHNT and CDR2 is YYREEE (reference sequence). The ends were cut back, 0 bases at V and 2 bases at J, with 16 bases in the middle. The CDR3 nucleotides are TGTGCCAGCAGCTTGGGTTCGCAGGCCACTTCCACAGATACGCAGTATTTT. Protein: CASSLGSQATSTDTQYF. Complete variable domain (other parts from reference TRBV5-4 and TRBJ2-3): ETGVTQSPTHLIKTRGQQVTLRCSSQSGHNTVSWYQQALGQGPQFIFQYYREEENGRGNFPPRFSGLQFPNYSSELNVNALELDDSALYLCASSLGSQATSTDTQYFGPGTRLTVL.

Only one count was recorded for this clone. The V call is TRBV29-1, the J call TRBJ2-5; TRBD2 matches 13 bases. V shed 3 bases and J 5 bases; nucleotides not matched to a gene: 9. In germline, CDR1 is SQVTM, CDR2 ANQGSEA. This CDR3 has 16 residues. The CDR3 DNA sequence: TGCAGCGTTGACGGACTAGCGGGAGAGATAATCGAGACCCAGTACTTC. Protein: CSVDGLAGEIIETQYF.

The rearrangement joins TRBV6-5 to TRBJ2-1; no clear D gene. The germline gives CDR1 MNHEY, CDR2 SVGAGI. The CDR3 runs to 14 residues. With 7 bases removed from V and 1 base from J, the gap between germline ends came to 11 bases. The CDR3 here is CASTSYKSYNEQFF. CDR3 DNA: TGTGCCAGCACCTCGTACAAATCCTACAATGAGCAGTTCTTC.

V usage is TRBV6-5 and J usage is TRBJ1-2; TRBD1 aligns across 7 bases. The germline V gene has CDR1 MNHEY and CDR2 SVGAGI. This CDR3 comprises 14 residues. Germline trimming cut 6 bases from V and 4 bases from J; bases unmatched to any gene: 8. The CDR3: CASRNQGQSYGYTF. The CDR3 DNA reads TGTGCCAGCAGAAATCAGGGACAGAGCTATGGCTACACCTTC.

The chain uses TRBV19 and TRBJ2-2; perhaps TRBD2 as D (6 bases). Germline assignment: CDR1 LNHDA and CDR2 SQIVND (reference sequence). The germline V and J ends were trimmed by 3 bases and 4 bases, with 12 bases remaining between them. The CDR3 contains 15 residues. The CDR3 coding sequence is TGTGCCAGTAGTATCACGGGAGTCGGCACCGGGGAGCTGTTTTTT. As protein: CASSITGVGTGELFF.

The chain's CDR3 is CASSYASGSSWNEQFF. The CDR3 DNA reads TGTGCCAGCAGCTACGCTAGCGGGAGTAGTTGGAATGAGCAGTTCTTC. The chain recombines TRBV7-2 with TRBJ2-1; 10 bases fit TRBD2. CDR3 size: 16 residues. V shed 4 bases and J 7 bases; nucleotides not matched to a gene: 10. From germline, CDR1 is SGHTA and CDR2 FQGNSA.

The genes are TRBV30 and TRBJ2-7; unclear D gene. Trimming stripped 7 bases from V and 5 bases from J, with 15 bases between. Germline CDR1 and CDR2: GTSNPN and SVGIG (reference sequence). The CDR3 is made up of 12 amino acids. In nucleotides, the CDR3 is TGTGCCTCCAGCCCTAGTTCCCACGAGCAGTACTTC. It specifies CASSPSSHEQYF.

The rearrangement joins TRBV19 to TRBJ2-7, with 9 bases lining up with TRBD2. Germline V CDR1 and CDR2: LNHDA, SQIVND (reference sequence). The V gene end was trimmed by 7 bases and the J gene end by 4 bases; junction bases not matched to a gene: 11. This CDR3 is 15 amino acids long. CDR3: CASMPSSGNAYEQYF. The CDR3 DNA is TGTGCCAGTATGCCATCTAGCGGGAACGCTTACGAGCAGTACTTC.

This clone was observed a handful of times. The chain carries TRBV7-9 and TRBJ1-4; TRBD1 might be the D (6 bases). CDR1 and CDR2 (germline): SEHNR, FQNEAQ (reference sequence). V was trimmed by 3 bases and J by 5 bases, leaving 7 bases between them. This CDR3 spans 13 amino acids. The CDR3 sequence is CASSFDRNEKLFF. The CDR3 DNA is TGTGCCAGCAGCTTCGACAGGAATGAAAAACTGTTTTTT.

The genes are TRBV19 and TRBJ2-3, with 9 bases that match TRBD2. Trimming took 5 bases from V and 1 from J; bases not matched to a gene: 13. CDR1 is LNHDA and CDR2 is SQIVND in the germline V gene (reference sequence). The CDR3 sequence is 18 residues long. The CDR3 nucleotides are TGTGCCAGTAGTCCCGGGACTAGCTCCTACCGGGGCACAGATACGCAGTATTTT. Its translation is CASSPGTSSYRGTDTQYF.

A note on this clone: The same CDR3 also results from other DNA sequences found in this sample. The chain uses TRBV30 and TRBJ2-7; D possibly corresponds to TRBD2 (6 bases). V lost 0 bases to trimming and J lost 0 bases, with 9 bases between them. The CDR3 covers 14 residues. Per germline, CDR1 GTSNPN and CDR2 SVGIG (reference sequence). CDR3 DNA sequence: TGTGCCTGGAGTGTAGGAGGGAGCTCCTACGAGCAGTACTTC. It encodes CAWSVGGSSYEQYF.

The chain carries TRBV5-1 and TRBJ2-5; D might be TRBD1 (6 bases). Germline CDR1 and CDR2: SGHRS and YFSETQ. V lost 3 bases to trimming and J lost 7 bases, with 10 bases between them. The CDR3 has 12 residues. The chain's CDR3 is CASSSRGGTQYF. The DNA of the CDR3 is TGCGCCAGCAGCTCGCGAGGGGGGACCCAGTACTTC.

The gene calls are TRBV4-2 and TRBJ1-4, with D perhaps TRBD1 (5 bases). Between the trimmed V and J ends, which lost 0 bases and 3 bases, there was a span of 14 bases. Looked up from germline, CDR1 is LGHNA and CDR2 is YNFKEQ. The CDR3 contains 17 residues. CDR3 in DNA: TGTGCCAGCAGCCAAGATACAGGCCTCCGGGCTAATGAAAAACTGTTTTTT. Its translation is CASSQDTGLRANEKLFF.

The chain recombines TRBV3-1 (or the pseudogene TRBV3-2) with TRBJ2-3; 7 bases line up with TRBD2. The trim removed 1 base at V and 6 bases at J, leaving 7 bases unmatched. In germline, CDR1 is LGHDT, CDR2 YNNKEL (reference sequence). The CDR3 has 15 amino acids. The CDR3 spells CASSQGPRREDTQYF. In DNA, the CDR3 is TGTGCCAGCAGCCAAGGGCCGCGGCGGGAGGATACGCAGTATTTT.

The chain has TRBV5-1 and TRBJ1-4; D gene unclear. The CDR3 runs to 15 residues. The germline gives CDR1 SGHRS, CDR2 YFSETQ. Deletions cut 0 bases from V and 3 bases from J, with 9 bases between. CDR3 bases: TGCGCCAGCAGCTTGGAACCGGGTCCTAATGAAAAACTGTTTTTT. Translated, it gives CASSLEPGPNEKLFF.

The chain is built from TRBV5-6 and TRBJ2-5; weak D call: TRBD2 (6 bases). Germline CDR1 and CDR2: SGHDT and YYEEEE. Trimming took off 1 base at V and 1 base at J, with 14 bases between the two ends. This CDR3 spans 16 amino acids. CDR3 region: CASSLPPPSVQETQYF. CDR3 DNA sequence: TGTGCCAGCAGCTTGCCACCACCTAGCGTCCAAGAGACCCAGTACTTC.